This T cell receptor beta chain was captured by sequencing in a study of monozygotic twins with inflammatory bowel disease. Reanalyzing the 5' RACE reads, TCRdb keeps one entry per CDR3 protein, without DNA. Here the sample table reports 95,000 to 110,000 distinct CDR3 sequences. CDR1 SGHRS and CDR2 YFSETQ come from the germline V gene. The CDR3 contains 15 residues. Staff drew an approximately 2.5 ml blood sample from each donor. The clonotype originates from a human donor with ulcerative colitis or Crohn's disease, or a healthy co-twin of an affected twin (not recorded which). The source material was blood. The rearrangement uses TRBV5-1 and TRBJ2-1. The CDR3 region is CASSHGLAGYNEQFF.